Sequencing of this T cell receptor beta chain was carried out in a study of blood T cell repertoires in COVID-19. Whole-study context: Sites in the United States, Italy and Spain provided acute and convalescent COVID-19 samples.

Individuals aged roughly 18 to 95 years were recruited from 24 US areas. Contact with a PCR-confirmed or clinician-diagnosed COVID-19 case occurred within 2 weeks of entry. In the original workflow: Estimation of nucleated cell counts relied on the amplification of reference gene primers. Generated by immunoSEQ multiplex PCR, the TCRdb table keeps only in-frame clones and is missing some. Clone size and the V and J calls come from that table; the DNA yielded D and trimming. Here the sample spans more than 300,000 clones, 85% to 95% being singletons. Note on this clone: Different DNA sequences within this sample yield the same CDR3.

Between the trimmed V and J ends, which lost 3 bases and 8 bases, there was a span of 14 bases. Per the germline V gene, CDR1 is SNHLY and CDR2 is FYNNEI. This CDR3 comprises 14 residues. The chain links TRBV2 to TRBJ1-3; perhaps TRBD1 as D (5 bases). This clonotype was obtained from a woman in her twenties or thirties who had been exposed to COVID-19. Sequences were obtained from PBMCs or T cells enriched from blood (not recorded which). In nucleotides, the CDR3 is TGTGCCAGCAGTGATCGAGATCGGGGGGACACCATATATTTT. It is translated as CASSDRDRGDTIYF.